The 7 T cell receptor beta chains reported below all come from one sample, sequenced in a study of T cells in Graves' hyperthyroidism and ophthalmopathy. The TCR beta CDR3 regions underwent amplification using RNA transcripts as the source. Carried out on the TCR CDR3, a first-round RT-PCR used the HTBI primer set. TCRdb fed the multiplex PCR reads into MiXCR, producing one record per CDR3 protein. Of over 450,000 distinct CDR3 sequences in the sample, approximately 15% are singletons; the top ten hold 15% to 20%. The specimen was blood. The receptors stem from a woman under 30 with Graves' hyperthyroidism.

This clonotype showed up many times. V is TRBV12-3 or TRBV12-4 and J is TRBJ1-5; D call uncertain. Trimming shortened V by 8 bases and J by 1 base, and 6 bases separated the two germline ends. The CDR3 spans 12 residues. CDR3 loop: CASSGSNQPQHF. In nucleotides, the CDR3 is TGTGCCAGCTCCGGGAGCAATCAGCCCCAGCATTTT.

To note about this clonotype: Germline and junction disagree at one end, which may indicate a read error. The V gene is TRBV3-1, the J gene TRBJ1-2; no definite D call. The germline CDR1 and CDR2 sequences are LGHDT and YNNKEL (reference sequence). This CDR3 has 14 residues. This CDR3 reads CVSSQDTAGYGYTF. The CDR3 DNA reads as TGTGTCAGCAGCCAAGATACCGCCGGCTATGGCTACACCTTC.

This clonotype was recorded many times. This chain links TRBV6-2 or TRBV6-3 with TRBJ2-7; 9 bases match TRBD1. V was pared by 2 bases and J by 4 bases, with 6 bases of the junction left unmatched. This CDR3 has 15 amino acids. From germline, CDR1 is MNHEY and CDR2 SVGEGT. In DNA form, the CDR3 reads TGTGCCAGCAGTTACCGGGGGACAGGGCTGTACGAGCAGTACGTC. Amino acid sequence: CASSYRGTGLYEQYV.

There are many counts of this clonotype. This chain connects TRBV6-2 or TRBV6-3 to TRBJ1-2; maybe TRBD1 (5 bases). The CDR3 has 14 amino acids. Trimming stripped 2 bases from V and 3 bases from J, with 10 bases between. Looked up from germline, CDR1 is MNHEY and CDR2 is SVGEGT. CDR3 protein: CASSYEGRDYGYTF. The CDR3 DNA reads TGTGCCAGCAGTTACGAGGGCAGGGACTATGGCTACACCTTC.

This clonotype was observed many times. The rearrangement joins TRBV20-1 to TRBJ2-1; 11 bases are shared with TRBD1. Unmatched junction bases numbered 12, after V lost 6 bases and J lost 8 bases. In germline, CDR1 is DFQATT, CDR2 SNEGSKA (reference sequence). The CDR3 is 15 residues long. The CDR3 bases are TGCAGTGCCCCCTCCGGGACAGGGGGTACTGATGAGCAGTTCTTC. Residues: CSAPSGTGGTDEQFF.

This clonotype was counted ten times or more. The gene calls are TRBV20-1 and TRBJ2-7, with TRBD1 matching over 8 bases. The CDR3 consists of 15 residues. The V segment lost 0 bases and the J segment 5 bases; nucleotides outside the gene matches: 9. Looked up from germline, CDR1 is DFQATT and CDR2 is SNEGSKA (reference sequence). CDR3: CSARDPAGGLDEQYF. DNA for the CDR3: TGCAGTGCTAGAGATCCGGCAGGGGGCTTGGACGAGCAGTACTTC.

This clonotype has at least ten counts. The chain uses TRBV20-1 and TRBJ2-1; perhaps TRBD2 as D (6 bases). Germline V gene lookup returns CDR1 DFQATT and CDR2 SNEGSKA (reference sequence). Trimming stripped 2 bases from V and 2 bases from J, with 16 bases between. The CDR3 extends over 16 amino acids. The CDR3 protein is CSARPTGADAYNEQFF. As DNA, the CDR3 is TGCAGTGCTAGACCCACGGGAGCGGATGCCTACAATGAGCAGTTCTTC.